This T cell receptor beta chain stems from a study of cytomegalovirus exposure and HLA in healthy donors. Trimming stripped 7 bases from V and 8 bases from J, with 17 bases between. The CDR3 has 13 amino acids. Looked up from germline, CDR1 is SNHLY and CDR2 is FYNNEI. As concerns this clone: Its antigen remains unidentified.

Study findings and constraints: Cytomegalovirus status was reportedly diagnosed by the classifier with high specificity and sensitivity. The investigators catalogued 150 to 200 TCR beta chains as cytomegalovirus-associated.

The PCR used 60 Vbeta and 13 Jbeta primers. Per the authors' pipeline: Later, roughly 86 million unique TCR beta chains were counted in an analysis, and roughly 11 million of them were shared. Measured with immunoSEQ multiplex PCR; TCRdb has only the in-frame clones, and not every one. The V and J calls and clone size are taken from that table; D and trimming were inferred from the DNA. The table records some 150,000 clones, about 74% of them present only once. Though probably carrying unrecorded immune exposures, donors were nominally healthy at sampling. This receptor was taken from a man aged 18 to 29 in good health and CMV-seropositive. Material: PBMCs. The chain combines TRBV2 with TRBJ1-2; a possible D gene is TRBD1 (6 bases). The CDR3: CASNRLGARGYTF. In DNA, the CDR3 is TGTGCCAGCAACCGCCTGGGGGCGCGGGGCTACACCTTC. The full variable domain, rest sourced from reference TRBV2 and TRBJ1-2, is EPEVTQTPSHQVTQMGQEVILRCVPISNHLYFYWYRQILGQKVEFLVSFYNNEISEKSEIFDDQFSVERPDGSNFTLKIRSTKLEDSAMYFCASNRLGARGYTFGSGTRLTVV.